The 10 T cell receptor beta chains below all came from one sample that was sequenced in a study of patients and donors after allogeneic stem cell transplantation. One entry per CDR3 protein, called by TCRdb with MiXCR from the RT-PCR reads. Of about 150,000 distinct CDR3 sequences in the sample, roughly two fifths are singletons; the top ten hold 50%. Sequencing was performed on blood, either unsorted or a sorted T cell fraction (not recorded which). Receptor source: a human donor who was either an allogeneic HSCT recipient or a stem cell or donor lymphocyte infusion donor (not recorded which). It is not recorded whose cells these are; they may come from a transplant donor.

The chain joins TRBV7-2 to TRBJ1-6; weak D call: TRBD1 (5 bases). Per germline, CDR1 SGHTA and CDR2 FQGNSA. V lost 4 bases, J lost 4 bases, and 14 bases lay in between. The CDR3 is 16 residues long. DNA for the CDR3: TGTGCCAGCAGCTCGACGACAGTTCCGTATAATTCACCCCTCCACTTT. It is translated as CASSSTTVPYNSPLHF.

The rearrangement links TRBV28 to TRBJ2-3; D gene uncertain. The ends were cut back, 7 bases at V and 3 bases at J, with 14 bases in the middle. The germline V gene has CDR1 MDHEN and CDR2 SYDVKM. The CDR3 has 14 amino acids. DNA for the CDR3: TGTGCCAGCACCCCTGATGTGGGGACAGATACGCAGTATTTT. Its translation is CASTPDVGTDTQYF.

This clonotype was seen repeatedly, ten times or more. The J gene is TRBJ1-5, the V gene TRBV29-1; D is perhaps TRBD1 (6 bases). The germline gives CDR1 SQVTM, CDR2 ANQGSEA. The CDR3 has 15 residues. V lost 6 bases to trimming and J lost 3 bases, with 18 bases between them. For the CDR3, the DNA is TGCAGCGTCGCCACGGGAGGGACATCCAATCAGCCCCAGCATTTT. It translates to CSVATGGTSNQPQHF. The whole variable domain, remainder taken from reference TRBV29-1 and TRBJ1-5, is SAVISQKPSRDICQRGTSLTIQCQVDSQVTMMFWYRQQPGQSLTLIATANQGSEATYESGFVIDKFPISRPNLTFSTLTVSNMSPEDSSIYLCSVATGGTSNQPQHFGDGTRLSIL.

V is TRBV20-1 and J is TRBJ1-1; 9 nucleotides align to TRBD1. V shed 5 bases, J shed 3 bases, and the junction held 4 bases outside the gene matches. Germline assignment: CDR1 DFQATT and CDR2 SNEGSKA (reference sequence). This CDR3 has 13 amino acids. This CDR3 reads CSARTGADTEAFF. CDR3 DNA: TGCAGTGCTCGGACAGGGGCCGACACTGAAGCTTTCTTT.

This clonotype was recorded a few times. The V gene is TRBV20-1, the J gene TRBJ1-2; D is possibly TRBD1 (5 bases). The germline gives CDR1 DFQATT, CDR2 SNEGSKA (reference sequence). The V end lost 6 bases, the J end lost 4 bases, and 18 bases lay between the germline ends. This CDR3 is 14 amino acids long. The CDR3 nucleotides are TGCAGTGCCGTACAGGAAACAAACCTCTATGGCTACACCTTC. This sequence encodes CSAVQETNLYGYTF.

For the CDR3, the DNA is TGCAGTGCTAGTCCGGGACTGGGTCGCAATCAGCCCCAGCATTTT. This translates into CSASPGLGRNQPQHF. The chain has TRBV20-1 and TRBJ1-5; D is possibly TRBD1 (5 bases). This CDR3 comprises 15 residues. Deletions cut 3 bases from V and 2 bases from J, with 14 bases between. Germline values: CDR1 DFQATT, CDR2 SNEGSKA (reference sequence).

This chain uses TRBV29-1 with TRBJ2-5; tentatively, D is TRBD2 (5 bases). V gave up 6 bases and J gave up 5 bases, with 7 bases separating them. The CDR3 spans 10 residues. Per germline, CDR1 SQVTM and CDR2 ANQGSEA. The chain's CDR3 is CSVEEETQYF. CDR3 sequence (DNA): TGCAGCGTGGAGGAGGAGACCCAGTACTTC.

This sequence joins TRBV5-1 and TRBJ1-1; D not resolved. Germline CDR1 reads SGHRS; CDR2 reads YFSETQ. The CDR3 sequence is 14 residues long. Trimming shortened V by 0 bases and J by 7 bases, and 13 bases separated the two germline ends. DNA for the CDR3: TGCGCCAGCAGCTTGGAGTCAAAAACCCATGAAGCTTTCTTT. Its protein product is CASSLESKTHEAFF.

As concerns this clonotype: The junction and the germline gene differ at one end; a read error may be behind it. The DNA for the CDR3 is TGTGCCAGCAGCTGGCCGGTGGTGGGCACCCGGGAGCTGTTTTTT. This translates into CASSWPVVGTRELFF. V and J are TRBV7-9 and TRBJ2-2; D ambiguous. The length of the CDR3 is 15 residues. Germline V gene data show CDR1 as SEHNR and CDR2 as FQNEAQ (reference sequence).

CDR3 in amino acids: CATSRGLLARRGYTF. Written as DNA, the CDR3 is TGTGCCACCAGCAGAGGCTTGTTGGCGCGGCGCGGCTACACCTTC. This rearrangement joins TRBV15 to TRBJ1-2; D gene ambiguous. CDR1 is LNHNV, CDR2 YYDKDF, per germline (reference sequence). V lost 1 base, J lost 8 bases, and 17 bases lay in between. CDR3 length: 15 residues.